Sequencing of this T cell receptor (beta chain) was carried out in a study of cytomegalovirus exposure and HLA in healthy donors. As concerns this clone: Its antigen is as yet unknown.

The PCR contained 60 Vbeta and 13 Jbeta primers. The assay was immunoSEQ multiplex PCR, and TCRdb's table has in-frame clones only and misses some. This table holds some 180,000 clones, roughly 74% found once. Findings of the study overall: A few of the chains that were CMV-associated were confirmed in vitro to be specific for CMV antigens.

The sequence was obtained from a female donor in good health and CMV-seronegative. The sequenced sample was PBMCs.

In DNA, the CDR3 is TGTGCCAGCAGCTTAACTCTAGCGGGAGGTGTGAATGAGCAGTTCTTC. It specifies CASSLTLAGGVNEQFF. The V gene is TRBV7-3, the J gene TRBJ2-1, with 11 positions matching TRBD2. Germline assignment: CDR1 SGHTA and CDR2 FQGTGA. There are 16 residues in the CDR3. The ends lost 0 bases at V and 7 bases at J; junction bases unmatched: 5.